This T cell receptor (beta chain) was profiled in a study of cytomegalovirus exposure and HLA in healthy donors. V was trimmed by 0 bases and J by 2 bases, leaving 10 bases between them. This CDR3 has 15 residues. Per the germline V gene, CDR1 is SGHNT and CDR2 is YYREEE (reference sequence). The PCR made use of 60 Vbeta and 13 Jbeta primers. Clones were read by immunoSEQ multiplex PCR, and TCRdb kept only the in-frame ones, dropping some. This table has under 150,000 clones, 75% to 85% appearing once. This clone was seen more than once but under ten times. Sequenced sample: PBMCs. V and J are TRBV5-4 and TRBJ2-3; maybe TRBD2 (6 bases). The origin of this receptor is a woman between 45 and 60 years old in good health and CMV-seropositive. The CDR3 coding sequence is TGTGCCAGCAGCTTGGGGACTACCTTCACAGATACGCAGTATTTT. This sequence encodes CASSLGTTFTDTQYF.